This is a list of T cell receptor beta chains from one sample in a study of blood T cell repertoires in COVID-19. The repertoire was sequenced with immunoSEQ multiplex PCR; TCRdb's copy has only in-frame clones and lacks some. Of some 260,000 clones listed, about nine tenths are singletons. The sample consisted of PBMCs or T cells enriched from blood (not recorded which). These receptors were taken from a woman under 40 with acute COVID-19. Each CDR3 is given with its conserved first and last residue. D genes are given only for firm matches. The size of a clone is reported for some rows only, either as once, few or many, or as a class for expanded clones.

once | TRBJ2-6 | . | TRBV7-8 | TGTGCCAGCAGCCGAGACAGGAGGGGTCTAGCTGGGGCCAACGTCCTGACTTTC | CASSRDRRGLAGANVLTF
. | TRBJ2-2 | TRBD1 | TRBV9 | TGTGCCAGCAGCTTCTCCGGGACAGGGTCCCCACCGAACACCGGGGAGCTGTTTTTT | CASSFSGTGSPPNTGELFF
. | TRBJ1-2 | . | TRBV30 | TGTGCCTGGACCGGAGCGGGGTCGCGAGCTAACTATGGCTACACCTTC | CAWTGAGSRANYGYTF
. | TRBJ2-3 | TRBD1 | TRBV5-5 | TGTGCCAGCAGCGACAGGGGGCCACTGAACACAGATACGCAGTATTTT | CASSDRGPLNTDTQYF
. | TRBJ1-2 | . | TRBV6-1 | TGTGCCAGCAGTGAACAACCCCGGAGTAACTATGGCTACACCTTC | CASSEQPRSNYGYTF
. | TRBJ2-1 | . | TRBV5-1 | TGCGCCAGCAGCTTAGTGAGTAGCTCCTACAATGAGCAGTTCTTC | CASSLVSSSYNEQFF
. | TRBJ1-4 | . | TRBV18 | TGTGCCAGCTCACCCGAGCAGGGTTGGGGTGAAAAACTGTTTTTT | CASSPEQGWGEKLFF
. | TRBJ2-7 | TRBD1 | TRBV6-5 | TGTGCCAGCAGTTTGGCCGGACAGGGTGGGTACGAGCAGTACTTC | CASSLAGQGGYEQYF
once | TRBJ1-2 | . | TRBV19 | TGTGCCAGTACCCTTAACGGCGCTGGGGGGTATGGCTACACCTTC | CASTLNGAGGYGYTF
once | TRBJ1-1 | TRBD1 | TRBV5-1 | TGCGCCAGCAGCTTGGAAGGGGGCCCCAGGGCTGAAGCTTTCTTT | CASSLEGGPRAEAFF
. | TRBJ1-6 | TRBD1 | TRBV25-1 | TGTGCCAGCAGGGACAGGGGATTTTCACCCCTCCACTTT | CASRDRGFSPLHF
once | TRBJ1-4 | TRBD1 | TRBV2 | TGTGCCAGCAGTGAAGCTGCTCGGACAGGGGGGGAAAAACTGTTTTTT | CASSEAARTGGEKLFF
. | TRBJ2-1 | . | TRBV18 | TGTGCCAGCTCACTTCTACCGGACAGCCAAATTTCAGATGAGCAGTTCTTC | CASSLLPDSQISDEQFF
. | TRBJ1-1 | TRBD1 | TRBV28 | TGTGCCAGCAGTTCTCCGACAGGGAGAGCGGGGGCATACACTGAAGCTTTCTTT | CASSSPTGRAGAYTEAFF
few | TRBJ2-1 | TRBD2 | TRBV29-1 | TGCAGCGTTGTTAGCGGGAGAAGGTGGAATGAGCAGTTCTTC | CSVVSGRRWNEQFF
. | TRBJ1-4 | . | TRBV5-5 | TGTGCCAGCAGAGCGGCCTCAAATGAAAAACTGTTTTTT | CASRAASNEKLFF
. | TRBJ2-1 | TRBD2 | TRBV7-9 | TGTGCCAGCCTCTTCGGGGGAGGGCCGGGGAATGAGCAGTTCTTC | CASLFGGGPGNEQFF
. | TRBJ2-7 | TRBD1 | TRBV5-4 | TGTGCCACCCAGCAGGGGGTGGGACAGGGATCCTACGAGCAGTACTTC | CATQQGVGQGSYEQYF
. | TRBJ2-3 | . | TRBV19 | TGTGCCAGTAGTACCCAGGTTACTAGCACAGATACGCAGTATTTT | CASSTQVTSTDTQYF
. | TRBJ1-5 | . | TRBV2 | TGTGCCAGCAGTCCCGATATCGTAGGCAATCAGCCCCAGCATTTT | CASSPDIVGNQPQHF
. | TRBJ2-1 | TRBD2 | TRBV10-1 | TGCGCCAGCAGCCTAGCGGGAATAAATGAGCAGTTCTTC | CASSLAGINEQFF
. | TRBJ2-1 | . | TRBV11-2 | TGTGCCAGCAGCTTAGGCCAGGGTACCTACAATGAGCAGTTCTTC | CASSLGQGTYNEQFF
. | TRBJ1-4 | TRBD1 | TRBV11-2 | TGTGCCAGCAGGAGGGACAGGGGAGCGGAAAAACTGTTTTTT | CASRRDRGAEKLFF
. | TRBJ1-1 | . | TRBV11-2 | TGTGCCAGCAGCTTCAACATGAACACTGAAGCTTTCTTT | CASSFNMNTEAFF
. | TRBJ2-7 | TRBD2 | TRBV6-5 | TGTGCCAGCAGCCGAACTAGCGGGGGGGCCTACGAGCAGTACTTC | CASSRTSGGAYEQYF
. | TRBJ1-6 | . | TRBV27 | TGTGCCAGCACCCTCCAAGTCGGGAGGGCCTATAATTCACCCCTCCACTTT | CASTLQVGRAYNSPLHF
. | TRBJ1-2 | . | TRBV28 | TGTGCCAGCAGACCCCAGGGTACCTATGGCTACACCTTC | CASRPQGTYGYTF
. | TRBJ2-5 | . | TRBV6-2/TRBV6-3 | TGTGCCAGCAGTCCCACAGGTATGGAGACCCAGTACTTC | CASSPTGMETQYF
. | TRBJ2-7 | . | TRBV5-1 | TGCGCCAGCAGCTCTCTGACAGGTAGCCTTGACGAGCAGTACTTC | CASSSLTGSLDEQYF
. | TRBJ1-2 | . | TRBV7-2 | TGTGCCAGCAGCTTGAAGAGGAACTATGGCTACACCTTC | CASSLKRNYGYTF
. | TRBJ2-1 | . | TRBV18 | TGTGCCAGCTCACCACTAGAAGAATTCAATGAGCAGTTCTTC | CASSPLEEFNEQFF
. | TRBJ2-1 | TRBD1 | TRBV28 | TGTGCCAGCAGTCCCAGACAGGGGGCCTTCTCCTACAATGAGCAGTTCTTC | CASSPRQGAFSYNEQFF
. | TRBJ2-1 | TRBD2 | TRBV3-1/TRBV3-2 | TGTGCCAGCAGCCGCAGCGGGGGGGACAATGAGCAGTTCTTC | CASSRSGGDNEQFF
once | TRBJ1-5 | TRBD1 | TRBV19 | TGTGCCAGTAGGAGAGACAGGGATGAGCCCCAGCATTTT | CASRRDRDEPQHF
. | TRBJ1-1 | TRBD1 | TRBV10-3 | TGTGCCATCAGTGAGGACAGGGGAACATTGAACACTGAAGCTTTCTTT | CAISEDRGTLNTEAFF
few | TRBJ1-6 | . | TRBV7-9 | TGTGCCAGCAGCCCTCTTGGGGCCTCGAATAATTCACCCCTCCACTTT | CASSPLGASNNSPLHF
. | TRBJ2-7 | . | TRBV21-1 | TGTGCCAGCAGCAAATTGTTCAGCTCCTACGAGCAGTACTTC | CASSKLFSSYEQYF
. | TRBJ1-1 | . | TRBV20-1 | TGCAGCGCGAACCTCCACACTGAAGCTTTCTTT | CSANLHTEAFF
. | TRBJ2-7 | TRBD2 | TRBV29-1 | TGCAGCGTTGAGGGACTACCCCCCTATCCCTACGAGCAGTACTTC | CSVEGLPPYPYEQYF
once | TRBJ2-1 | . | TRBV11-3 | TGTGCCAGCAGCTTAGGGATCTCACAGGGCGAGCAGTTCTTC | CASSLGISQGEQFF
. | TRBJ2-5 | TRBD1 | TRBV5-1 | TGCGCCAGCAGATCCGGGACAGGGTACCAAGAGACCCAGTACTTC | CASRSGTGYQETQYF
. | TRBJ1-2 | . | TRBV3-1/TRBV3-2 | TGTGCCAGCAGCCAAGACAGGGGACCCTATGGCTACACCTTC | CASSQDRGPYGYTF
. | TRBJ1-6 | . | TRBV7-2 | TGTGCCAGCAGCCCCCAGGGCAGGGCGGGAAGCTCCTATAATTCACCCCTCCACTTT | CASSPQGRAGSSYNSPLHF
. | TRBJ1-1 | . | TRBV6-1 | TGTGCCAGCAGTGAGGGCTTTATAGAAGCTTTCTTT | CASSEGFIEAFF
. | TRBJ1-6 | . | TRBV3-1/TRBV3-2 | TGTGCCAGCAGCCAAGATCTCCCCCCCTATAATTCACCCCTCCACTTT | CASSQDLPPYNSPLHF
. | TRBJ1-4 | TRBD1 | TRBV2 | TGTGCCAGCAGTCAACAGGGGAGTGGCGGTGAAAAACTGTTTTTT | CASSQQGSGGEKLFF
. | TRBJ1-1 | . | TRBV27 | TGTGCCAGCAGCCCTGGGGGGTACGAAGCTTTCTTT | CASSPGGYEAFF
. | TRBJ1-4 | . | TRBV10-3 | TGTGCCATCAGTGAGTCGGGGGCGCCAAATGAAAAACTGTTTTTT | CAISESGAPNEKLFF
. | TRBJ1-4 | . | TRBV27 | TGTGCCAGCAGGCCAACCATCGACAGGACCAATGAAAAACTGTTTTTT | CASRPTIDRTNEKLFF